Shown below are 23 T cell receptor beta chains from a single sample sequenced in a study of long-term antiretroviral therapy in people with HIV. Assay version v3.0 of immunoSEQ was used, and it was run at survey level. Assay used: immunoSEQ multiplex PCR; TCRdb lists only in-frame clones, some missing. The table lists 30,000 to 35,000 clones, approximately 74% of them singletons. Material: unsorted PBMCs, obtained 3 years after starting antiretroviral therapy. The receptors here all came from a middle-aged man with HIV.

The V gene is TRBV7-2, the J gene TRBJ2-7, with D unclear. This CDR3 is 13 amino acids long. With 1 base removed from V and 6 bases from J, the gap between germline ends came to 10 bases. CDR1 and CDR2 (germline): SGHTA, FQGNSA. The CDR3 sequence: CASSLESSSEQYF. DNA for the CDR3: TGTGCCAGCAGCTTAGAGAGTAGCAGCGAGCAGTACTTC.

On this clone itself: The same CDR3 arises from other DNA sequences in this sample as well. CDR3 nucleotides: TGCGCCAGCAGCTCCGGGACAGGGGACGAGCAGTACTTC. Translating gives CASSSGTGDEQYF. V gene TRBV5-1 combines with J gene TRBJ2-7; 10 positions agree with TRBD1. CDR1 is SGHRS and CDR2 is YFSETQ in the germline V gene. The CDR3 is made up of 13 amino acids. Germline trimming cut 3 bases from V and 5 bases from J; bases unmatched to any gene: 2. The whole variable domain, filled in from reference TRBV5-1 and TRBJ2-7, reads KAGVTQTPRYLIKTRGQQVTLSCSPISGHRSVSWYQQTPGQGLQFLFEYFSETQRNKGNFPGRFSGRQFSNSRSEMNVSTLELGDSALYLCASSSGTGDEQYFGPGTRLTVT.

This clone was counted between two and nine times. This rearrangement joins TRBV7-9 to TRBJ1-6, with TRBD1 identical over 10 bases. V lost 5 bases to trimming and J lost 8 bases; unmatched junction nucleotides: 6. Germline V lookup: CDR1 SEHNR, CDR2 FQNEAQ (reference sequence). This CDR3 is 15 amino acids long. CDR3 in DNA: TGTGCCAGCAGCCCAAGGGACAGGGGAGATTCACCCCTCCACTTT. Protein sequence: CASSPRDRGDSPLHF.

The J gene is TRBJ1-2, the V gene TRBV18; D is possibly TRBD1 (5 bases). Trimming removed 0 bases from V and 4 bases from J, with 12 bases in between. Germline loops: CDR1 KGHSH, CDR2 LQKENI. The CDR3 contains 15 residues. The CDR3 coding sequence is TGTGCCAGCTCACCACCCTCGGGTGGGGCCTATGGCTACACCTTC. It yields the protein CASSPPSGGAYGYTF.

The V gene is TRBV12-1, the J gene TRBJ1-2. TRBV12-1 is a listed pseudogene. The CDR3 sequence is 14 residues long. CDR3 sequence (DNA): TGTGCCAGCAGCCGGGGCCCTCGGATTTCTGGCTACACCTTC. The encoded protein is CASSRGPRISGYTF.

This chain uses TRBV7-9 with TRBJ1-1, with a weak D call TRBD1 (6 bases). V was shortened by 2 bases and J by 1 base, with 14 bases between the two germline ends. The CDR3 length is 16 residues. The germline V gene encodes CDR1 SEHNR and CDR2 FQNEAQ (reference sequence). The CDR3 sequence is CASSLLGAGGNTEAFF. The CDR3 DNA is TGTGCCAGCAGCTTACTGGGGGCCGGAGGGAACACTGAAGCTTTCTTT.

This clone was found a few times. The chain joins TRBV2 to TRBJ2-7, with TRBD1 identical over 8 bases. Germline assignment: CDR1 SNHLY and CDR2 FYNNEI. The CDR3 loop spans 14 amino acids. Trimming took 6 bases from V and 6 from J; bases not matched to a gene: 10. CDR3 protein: CASRRDRIALEQYF. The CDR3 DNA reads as TGTGCCAGCAGACGGGACAGGATTGCTCTCGAGCAGTACTTC.

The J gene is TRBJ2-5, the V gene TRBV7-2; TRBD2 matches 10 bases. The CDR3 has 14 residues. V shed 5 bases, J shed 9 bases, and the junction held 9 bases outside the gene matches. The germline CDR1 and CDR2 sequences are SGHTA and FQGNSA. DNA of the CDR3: TGTGCCAGCAGCCTCCAGCGGGGGGGCCGGGCCCAGTACTTC. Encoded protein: CASSLQRGGRAQYF.

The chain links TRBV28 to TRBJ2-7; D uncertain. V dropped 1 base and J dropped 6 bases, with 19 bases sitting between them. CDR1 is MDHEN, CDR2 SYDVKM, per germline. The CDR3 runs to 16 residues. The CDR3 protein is CASSLYRPMGPGEQYF. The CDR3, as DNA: TGTGCCAGCAGTTTATATAGACCAATGGGTCCGGGCGAGCAGTACTTC.

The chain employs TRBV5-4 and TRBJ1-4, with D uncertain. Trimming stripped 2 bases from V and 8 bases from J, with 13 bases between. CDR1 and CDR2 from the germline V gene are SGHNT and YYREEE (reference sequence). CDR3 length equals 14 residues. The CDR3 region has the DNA TGTGCCAGCAGCTTTGGGTCAGGCCGGGAAAAACTGTTTTTT. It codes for CASSFGSGREKLFF.

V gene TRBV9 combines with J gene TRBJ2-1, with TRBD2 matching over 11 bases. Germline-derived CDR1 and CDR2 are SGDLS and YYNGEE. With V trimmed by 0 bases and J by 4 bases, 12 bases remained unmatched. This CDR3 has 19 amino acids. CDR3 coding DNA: TGTGCCAGCAGCGTAGAGGCCCTTCGGGGGACTAGCGGATACAATGAGCAGTTCTTC. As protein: CASSVEALRGTSGYNEQFF.

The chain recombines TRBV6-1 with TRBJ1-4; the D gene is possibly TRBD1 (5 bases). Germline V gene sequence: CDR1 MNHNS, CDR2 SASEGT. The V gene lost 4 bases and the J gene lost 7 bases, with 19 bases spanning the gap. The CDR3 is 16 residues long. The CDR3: CASSVKLGRVGEKLFF. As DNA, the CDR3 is TGTGCCAGCAGTGTAAAACTGGGGCGAGTGGGTGAAAAACTGTTTTTT.

CDR3 in DNA: TGTGCCAGCAGAATCAGTGAGGGCTACACCTTC. Translating gives CASRISEGYTF. The V and J genes are TRBV6-6 and TRBJ1-2; D unresolved. V lost 6 bases and J lost 8, with 10 bases in between. The CDR3 runs 11 residues. Looked up from germline, CDR1 is MNHNY and CDR2 is SVGAGI (reference sequence).

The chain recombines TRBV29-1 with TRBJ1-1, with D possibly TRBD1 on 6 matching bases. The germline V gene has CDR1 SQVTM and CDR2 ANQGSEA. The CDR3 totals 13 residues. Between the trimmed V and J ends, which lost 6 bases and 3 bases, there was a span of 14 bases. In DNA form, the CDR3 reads TGCAGCGTGGGGGGGGCGTTGGACACTGAAGCTTTCTTT. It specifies CSVGGALDTEAFF. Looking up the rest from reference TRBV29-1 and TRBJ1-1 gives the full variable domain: SAVISQKPSRDICQRGTSLTIQCQVDSQVTMMFWYRQQPGQSLTLIATANQGSEATYESGFVIDKFPISRPNLTFSTLTVSNMSPEDSSIYLCSVGGALDTEAFFGQGTRLTVV.

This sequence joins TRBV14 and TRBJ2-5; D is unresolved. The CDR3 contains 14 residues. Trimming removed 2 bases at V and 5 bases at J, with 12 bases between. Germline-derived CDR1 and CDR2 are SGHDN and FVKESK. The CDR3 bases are TGTGCCAGCAGCCAACTTCAGCTACGGGAGACCCAGTACTTC. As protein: CASSQLQLRETQYF.

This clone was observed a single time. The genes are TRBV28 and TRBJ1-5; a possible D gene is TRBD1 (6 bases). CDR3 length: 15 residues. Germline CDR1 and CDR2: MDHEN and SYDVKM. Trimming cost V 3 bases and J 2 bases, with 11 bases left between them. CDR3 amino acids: CASSFGGLGNQPQHF. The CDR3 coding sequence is TGTGCCAGCAGTTTTGGGGGCTTGGGCAATCAGCCCCAGCATTTT.

CDR3 protein: CASSLGGDMFNQPQHF. The CDR3 bases are TGCGCCAGCAGCCTCGGAGGGGACATGTTCAATCAGCCCCAGCATTTT. The genes are TRBV5-1 and TRBJ1-5; D is perhaps TRBD1 (6 bases). Trimming left V 4 bases short and J 3 bases short, with 17 bases between. This CDR3 comprises 16 residues. Germline CDR1 SGHRS, CDR2 YFSETQ.

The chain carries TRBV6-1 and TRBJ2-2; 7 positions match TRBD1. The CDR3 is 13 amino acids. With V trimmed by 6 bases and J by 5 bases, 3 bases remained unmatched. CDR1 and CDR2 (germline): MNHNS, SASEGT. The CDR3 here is CASRKTGTGELFF. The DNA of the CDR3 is TGTGCCAGCAGGAAGACAGGGACCGGGGAGCTGTTTTTT.

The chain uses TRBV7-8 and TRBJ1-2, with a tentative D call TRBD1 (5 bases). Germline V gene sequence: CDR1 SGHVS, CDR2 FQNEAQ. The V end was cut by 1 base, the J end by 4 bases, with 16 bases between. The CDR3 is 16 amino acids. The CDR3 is CASSLGTRDRRYGYTF. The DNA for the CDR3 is TGTGCCAGCAGCTTAGGTACTAGGGACCGCCGCTATGGCTACACCTTC.

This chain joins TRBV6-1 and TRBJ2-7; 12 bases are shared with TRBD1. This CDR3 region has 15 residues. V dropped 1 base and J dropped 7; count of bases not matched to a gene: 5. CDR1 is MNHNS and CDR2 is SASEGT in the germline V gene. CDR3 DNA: TGTGCCAGCAGTGAAGTCGGGACAGGGGGCGCAGAGCAGTACTTC. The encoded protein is CASSEVGTGGAEQYF.

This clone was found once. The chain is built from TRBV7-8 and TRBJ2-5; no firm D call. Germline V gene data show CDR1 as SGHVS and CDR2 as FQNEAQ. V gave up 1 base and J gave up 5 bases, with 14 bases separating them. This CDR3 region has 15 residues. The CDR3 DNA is TGTGCCAGCAGCTTAGGGCAGCTCTCAAGGGAGACCCAGTACTTC. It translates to CASSLGQLSRETQYF.

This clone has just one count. The CDR3 sequence: CASSLYGQPQHF. CDR3 sequence (DNA): TGTGCCAGCAGTTTATACGGGCAGCCCCAGCATTTT. This chain connects TRBV28 to TRBJ1-5; D ambiguous. The CDR3 is made up of 12 amino acids. V lost 1 base, J lost 7 bases, and 5 bases lay in between. CDR1 MDHEN and CDR2 SYDVKM come from the germline V gene.

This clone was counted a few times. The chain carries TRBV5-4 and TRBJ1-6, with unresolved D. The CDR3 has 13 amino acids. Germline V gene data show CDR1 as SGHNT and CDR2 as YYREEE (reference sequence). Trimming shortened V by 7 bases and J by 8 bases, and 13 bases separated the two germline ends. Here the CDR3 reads CASSDQGHSPLHF. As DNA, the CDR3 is TGTGCCAGCTCGGATCAAGGGCATTCACCCCTCCACTTT.